This entry is about one TCR beta chain. Its antigen is as yet unknown. This specimen comes from a study of T cell responses to AZD1222 COVID-19 vaccine. Whole-study results and caveats: Donors were chiefly white British, with a greater number of females, and clonal diversity was perhaps underestimated. Spike-specific TCR breadth and depth were elevated following two AZD1222 doses. Reportedly, nearly half of unique spike TCRs recognized epitopes outside B.1.351/B.1.1.7 mutations.

Produced via immunoSEQ multiplex PCR; TCRdb's table is partial and in-frame only. The top ten clones hold around 1.7% of a sample with around 140,000 clones, over 85% of them seen once. The CDR3 has 14 amino acids. The V segment lost 0 bases and the J segment 5 bases; nucleotides outside the gene matches: 4. Germline CDR1 reads SGHRS; CDR2 reads YFSETQ. This specimen was peripheral blood, taken on day 0 of AZD1222 vaccination. The V gene is TRBV5-1, the J gene TRBJ2-7, with TRBD2 identical over 8 bases. This TCR came from an adult in good health. DNA of the CDR3: TGCGCCAGCAGCTTGGCCCCCGGGGGGGACGAGCAGTACTTC. Translated, it gives CASSLAPGGDEQYF.